This record concerns one T cell receptor beta chain sequence. The patients who served as multiple sclerosis controls were treatment-naive and had stable or active relapsing-remitting disease that fulfilled the revised McDonald criteria. The CD8+ and CD4+ T cells were negatively isolated, with the TEMRA cells enriched by FACS. These data come from a study of CD8 T cells in Susac syndrome. This CDR3 is built from 15 residues. The ends were cut back, 7 bases at V and 0 bases at J, with 15 bases in the middle. Germline CDR1 is MNHEY and CDR2 is SVGAGI. Reverse transcription of about 0.45 to 1 ug RNA used random hexamers. TCR beta CDR3 was amplified by immunoSEQ covering 54 Vbeta and 13 Jbeta. One entry per CDR3 protein results from TCRdb running MiXCR on the immunoSEQ multiplex PCR reads. The sample has about 180,000 distinct CDR3 sequences; about 94% are singletons.

The chain recombines TRBV6-5 with TRBJ2-5, with unresolved D. The TCR sequence derives from a human donor with multiple sclerosis. Input material: CD4+ T cells from PBMCs. The CDR3 spells CASIGLGTDQETQYF. The CDR3 DNA sequence: TGTGCCAGCATAGGGTTGGGAACGGACCAAGAGACCCAGTACTTC.